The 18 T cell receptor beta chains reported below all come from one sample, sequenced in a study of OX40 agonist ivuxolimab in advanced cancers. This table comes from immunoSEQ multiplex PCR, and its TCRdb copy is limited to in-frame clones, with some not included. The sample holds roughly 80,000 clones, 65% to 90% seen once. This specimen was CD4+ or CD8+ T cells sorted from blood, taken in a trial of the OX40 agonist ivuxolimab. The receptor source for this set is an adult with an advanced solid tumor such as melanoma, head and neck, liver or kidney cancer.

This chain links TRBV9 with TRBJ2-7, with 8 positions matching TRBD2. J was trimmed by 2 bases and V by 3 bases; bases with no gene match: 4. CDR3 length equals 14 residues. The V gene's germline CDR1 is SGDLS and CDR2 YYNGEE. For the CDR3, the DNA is TGTGCCAGCAGCGCCCGGGAGGGCACCTACGAGCAGTACTTC. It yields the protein CASSAREGTYEQYF.

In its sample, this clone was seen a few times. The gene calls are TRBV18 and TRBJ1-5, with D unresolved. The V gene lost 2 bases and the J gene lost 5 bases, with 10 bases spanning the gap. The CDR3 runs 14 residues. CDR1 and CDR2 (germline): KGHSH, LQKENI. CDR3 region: CASSPRTGDQPQHF. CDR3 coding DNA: TGTGCCAGCTCACCAAGGACGGGTGATCAGCCCCAGCATTTT.

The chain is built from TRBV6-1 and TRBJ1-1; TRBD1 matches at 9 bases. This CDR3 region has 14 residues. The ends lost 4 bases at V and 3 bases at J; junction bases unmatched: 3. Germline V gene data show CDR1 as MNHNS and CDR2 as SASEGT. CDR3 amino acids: CASSVDRGDTEAFF. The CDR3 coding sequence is TGTGCCAGCAGTGTTGACAGGGGGGACACTGAAGCTTTCTTT.

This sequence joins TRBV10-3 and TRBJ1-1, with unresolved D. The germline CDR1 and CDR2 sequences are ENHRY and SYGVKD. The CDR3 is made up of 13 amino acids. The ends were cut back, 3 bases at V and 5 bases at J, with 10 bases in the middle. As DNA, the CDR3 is TGTGCCATCAGTGAAGGGAGATCTACTGAAGCTTTCTTT. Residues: CAISEGRSTEAFF.

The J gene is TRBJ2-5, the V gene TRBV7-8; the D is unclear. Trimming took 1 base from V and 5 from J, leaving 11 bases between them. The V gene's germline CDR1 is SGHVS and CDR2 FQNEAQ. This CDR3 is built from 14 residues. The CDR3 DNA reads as TGTGCCAGCAGCTTAGAGTTGCGAAGGGAGACCCAGTACTTC. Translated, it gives CASSLELRRETQYF.

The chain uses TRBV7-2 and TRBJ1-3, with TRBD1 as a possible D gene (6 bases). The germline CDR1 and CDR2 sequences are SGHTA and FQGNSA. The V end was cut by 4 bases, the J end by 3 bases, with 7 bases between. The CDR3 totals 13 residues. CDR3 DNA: TGTGCCAGCAGCTCAGGGGTTGGAAACACCATATATTTT. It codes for CASSSGVGNTIYF.

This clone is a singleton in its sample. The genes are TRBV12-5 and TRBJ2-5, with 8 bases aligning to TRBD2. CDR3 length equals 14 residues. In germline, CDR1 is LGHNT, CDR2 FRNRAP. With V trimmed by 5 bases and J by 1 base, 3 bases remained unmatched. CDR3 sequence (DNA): TGTGCTAGTGGTCCCGGACTAGCCCAAGAGACCCAGTACTTC. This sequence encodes CASGPGLAQETQYF.

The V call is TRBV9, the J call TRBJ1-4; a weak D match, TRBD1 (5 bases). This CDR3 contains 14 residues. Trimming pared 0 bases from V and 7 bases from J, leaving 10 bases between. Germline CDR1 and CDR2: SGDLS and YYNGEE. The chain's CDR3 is CASSVAQGGEKLFF. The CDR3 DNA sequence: TGTGCCAGCAGCGTAGCCCAGGGAGGTGAAAAACTGTTTTTT.

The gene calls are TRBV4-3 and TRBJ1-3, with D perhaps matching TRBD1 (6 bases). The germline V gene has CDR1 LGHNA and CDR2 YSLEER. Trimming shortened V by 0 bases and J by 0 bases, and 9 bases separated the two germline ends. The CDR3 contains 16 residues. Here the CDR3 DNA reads TGCGCCAGCAGCCAAGAAACAGGGACCTCTGGAAACACCATATATTTT. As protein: CASSQETGTSGNTIYF.

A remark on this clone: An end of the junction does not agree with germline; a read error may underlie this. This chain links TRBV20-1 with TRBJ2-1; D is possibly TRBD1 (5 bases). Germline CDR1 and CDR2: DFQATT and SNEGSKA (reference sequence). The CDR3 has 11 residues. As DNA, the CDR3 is TGTGGGGCTCGCTCCTACAATGAGCAGTTCTTC. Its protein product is CGARSYNEQFF.

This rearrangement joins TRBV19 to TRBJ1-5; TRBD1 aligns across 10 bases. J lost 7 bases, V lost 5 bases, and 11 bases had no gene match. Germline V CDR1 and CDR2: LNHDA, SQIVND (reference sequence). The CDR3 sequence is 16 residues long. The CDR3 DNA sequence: TGTGCCAGTAGTGCCCACCCGGGACAGGGGACACAGCCCCAGCATTTT. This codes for CASSAHPGQGTQPQHF.

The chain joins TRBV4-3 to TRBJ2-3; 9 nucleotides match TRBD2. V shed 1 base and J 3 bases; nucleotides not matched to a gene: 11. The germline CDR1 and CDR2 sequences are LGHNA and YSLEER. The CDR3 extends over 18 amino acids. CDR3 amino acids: CASSQGFSLAGTTDTQYF. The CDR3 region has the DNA TGCGCCAGCAGCCAAGGCTTCTCCCTAGCGGGGACAACAGATACGCAGTATTTT.

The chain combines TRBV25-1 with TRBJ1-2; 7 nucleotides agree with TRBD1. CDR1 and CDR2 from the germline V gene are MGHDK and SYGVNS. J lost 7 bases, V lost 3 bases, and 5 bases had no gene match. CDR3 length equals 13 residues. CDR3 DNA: TGTGCCAGCAGTGATGGACAGGCGGGTGGCTACACCTTC. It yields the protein CASSDGQAGGYTF.

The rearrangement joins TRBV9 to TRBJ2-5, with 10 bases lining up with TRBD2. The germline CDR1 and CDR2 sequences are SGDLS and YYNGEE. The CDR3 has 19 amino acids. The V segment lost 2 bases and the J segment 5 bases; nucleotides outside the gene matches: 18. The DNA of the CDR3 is TGTGCCAGCAGCGTGTTTACCCTAGCGGGGGACCCTCTGTGGGAGACCCAGTACTTC. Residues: CASSVFTLAGDPLWETQYF.

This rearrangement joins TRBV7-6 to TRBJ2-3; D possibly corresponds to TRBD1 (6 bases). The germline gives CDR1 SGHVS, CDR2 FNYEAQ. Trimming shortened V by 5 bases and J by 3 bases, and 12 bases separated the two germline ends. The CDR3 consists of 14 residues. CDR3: CASSPAGTTDTQYF. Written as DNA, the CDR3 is TGTGCCAGCAGCCCCGCCGGGACAACAGATACGCAGTATTTT.

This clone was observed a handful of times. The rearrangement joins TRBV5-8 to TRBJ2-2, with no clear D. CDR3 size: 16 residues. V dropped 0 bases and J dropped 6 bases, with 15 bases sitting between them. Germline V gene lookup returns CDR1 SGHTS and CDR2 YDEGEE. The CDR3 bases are TGTGCCAGCAGCTTGGTTGGCCCCTTAACTGCCGGGGAGCTGTTTTTT. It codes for CASSLVGPLTAGELFF.

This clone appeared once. In nucleotides, the CDR3 is TGTGCCAGTAGCAATTTCCGGGGGGCAATGAACACTGAAGCTTTCTTT. Translation gives CASSNFRGAMNTEAFF. The V and J genes are TRBV19 and TRBJ1-1; possibly TRBD1 for D (6 bases). The CDR3 totals 16 residues. Trimming shortened V by 6 bases and J by 0 bases, and 17 bases separated the two germline ends. Germline CDR1 is LNHDA and CDR2 is SQIVND (reference sequence).

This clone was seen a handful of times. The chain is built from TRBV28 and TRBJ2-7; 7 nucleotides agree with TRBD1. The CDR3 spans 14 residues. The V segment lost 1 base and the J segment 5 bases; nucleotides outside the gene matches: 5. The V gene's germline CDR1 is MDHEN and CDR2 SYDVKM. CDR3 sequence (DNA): TGTGCCAGCAGTTTATTTACAGGGGAAAACGAGCAGTACTTC. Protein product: CASSLFTGENEQYF.